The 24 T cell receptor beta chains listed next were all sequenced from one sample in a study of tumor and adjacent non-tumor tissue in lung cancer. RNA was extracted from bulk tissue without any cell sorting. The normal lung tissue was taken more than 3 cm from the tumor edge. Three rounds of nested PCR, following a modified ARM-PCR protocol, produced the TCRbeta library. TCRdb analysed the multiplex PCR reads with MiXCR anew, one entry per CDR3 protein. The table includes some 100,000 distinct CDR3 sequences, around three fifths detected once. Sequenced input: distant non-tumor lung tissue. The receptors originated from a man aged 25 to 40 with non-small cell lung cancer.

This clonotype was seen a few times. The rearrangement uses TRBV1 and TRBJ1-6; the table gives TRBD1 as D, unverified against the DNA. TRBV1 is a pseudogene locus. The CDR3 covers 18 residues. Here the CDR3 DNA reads TGCACCAGCACCCAGGGGGTGACAAGAAGCTCCTATAATTCACCCCTCCACTTT. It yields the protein CTSTQGVTRSSYNSPLHF.

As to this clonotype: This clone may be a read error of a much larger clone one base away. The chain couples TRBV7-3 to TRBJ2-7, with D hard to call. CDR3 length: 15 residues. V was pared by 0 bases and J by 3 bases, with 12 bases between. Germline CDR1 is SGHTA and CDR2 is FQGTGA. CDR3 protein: CASSLTWSLVYEQYF. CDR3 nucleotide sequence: TGTGCCAGCAGCTTAACCTGGAGCCTCGTCTACGAGCAGTACTTC.

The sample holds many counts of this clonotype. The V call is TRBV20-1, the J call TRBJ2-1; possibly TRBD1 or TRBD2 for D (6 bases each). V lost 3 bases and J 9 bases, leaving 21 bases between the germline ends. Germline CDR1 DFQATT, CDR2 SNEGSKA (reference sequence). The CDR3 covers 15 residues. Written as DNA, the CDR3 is TGCAGTGCTAGTATGGGGGGCCAAGGAGGGCGTGAGCAGTTCTTC. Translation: CSASMGGQGGREQFF.

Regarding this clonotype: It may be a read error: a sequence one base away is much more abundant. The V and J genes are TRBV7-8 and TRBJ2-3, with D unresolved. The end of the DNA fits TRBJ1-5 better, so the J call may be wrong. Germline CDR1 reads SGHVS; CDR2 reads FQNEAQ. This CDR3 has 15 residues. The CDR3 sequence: CASSPRDWPTDTQHF. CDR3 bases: TGTGCCAGCAGCCCAAGGGATTGGCCCACAGATACGCAGCATTTT.

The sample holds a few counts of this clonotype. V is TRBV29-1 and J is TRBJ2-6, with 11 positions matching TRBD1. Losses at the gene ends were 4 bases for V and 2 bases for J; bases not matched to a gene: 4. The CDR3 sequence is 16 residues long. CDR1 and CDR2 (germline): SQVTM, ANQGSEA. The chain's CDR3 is CSVAGTGGTGANVLTF. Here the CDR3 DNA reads TGCAGCGTTGCCGGGACAGGGGGGACTGGGGCCAACGTCCTGACTTTC. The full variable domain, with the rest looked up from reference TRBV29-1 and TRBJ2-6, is SAVISQKPSRDICQRGTSLTIQCQVDSQVTMMFWYRQQPGQSLTLIATANQGSEATYESGFVIDKFPISRPNLTFSTLTVSNMSPEDSSIYLCSVAGTGGTGANVLTFGAGSRLTVL.

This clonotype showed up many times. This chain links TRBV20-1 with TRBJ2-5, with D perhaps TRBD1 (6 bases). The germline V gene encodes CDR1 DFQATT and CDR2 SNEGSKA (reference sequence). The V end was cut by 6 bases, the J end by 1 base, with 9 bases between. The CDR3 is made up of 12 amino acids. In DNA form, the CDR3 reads TGCAGTGCCATGGACAGCCAAGAGACCCAGTACTTC. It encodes CSAMDSQETQYF.

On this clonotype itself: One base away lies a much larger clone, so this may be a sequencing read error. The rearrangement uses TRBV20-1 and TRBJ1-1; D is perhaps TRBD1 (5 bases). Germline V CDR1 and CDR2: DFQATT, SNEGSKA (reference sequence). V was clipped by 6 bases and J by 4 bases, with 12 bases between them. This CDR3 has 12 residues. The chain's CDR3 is CSAVWRGTEAFF. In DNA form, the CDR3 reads TGCAGTGCCGTCTGGAGGGGCACTGAAGCTTTCTTT.

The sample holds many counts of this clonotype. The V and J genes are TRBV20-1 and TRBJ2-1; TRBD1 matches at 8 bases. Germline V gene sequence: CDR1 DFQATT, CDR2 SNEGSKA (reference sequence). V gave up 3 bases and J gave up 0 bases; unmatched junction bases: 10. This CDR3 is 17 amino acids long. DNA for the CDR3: TGCAGTGCTAGTCCTTGGACAGGGCGAACCTCCTACAATGAGCAGTTCTTC. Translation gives CSASPWTGRTSYNEQFF.

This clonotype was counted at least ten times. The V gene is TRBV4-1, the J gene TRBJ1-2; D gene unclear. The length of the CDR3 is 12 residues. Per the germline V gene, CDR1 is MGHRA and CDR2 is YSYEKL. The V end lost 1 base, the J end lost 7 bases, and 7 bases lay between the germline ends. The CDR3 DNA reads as TGCGCCAGCAGCCAAGTTGGGGTTGGCTACACCTTC. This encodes CASSQVGVGYTF.

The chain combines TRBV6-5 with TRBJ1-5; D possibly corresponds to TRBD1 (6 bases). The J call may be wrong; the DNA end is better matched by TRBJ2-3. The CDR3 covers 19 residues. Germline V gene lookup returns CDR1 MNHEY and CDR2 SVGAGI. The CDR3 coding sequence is TGTGCCAGCAGTTACTCGTCAGGGGAAACACGTAATAGCAATCAGCCCCAGTATTTT. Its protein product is CASSYSSGETRNSNQPQYF.

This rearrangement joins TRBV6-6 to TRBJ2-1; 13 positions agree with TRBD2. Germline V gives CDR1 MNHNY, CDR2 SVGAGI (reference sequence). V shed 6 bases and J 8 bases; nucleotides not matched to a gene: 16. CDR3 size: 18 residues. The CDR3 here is CASSPQTPGLAGSDEQFF. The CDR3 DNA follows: TGTGCCAGCAGCCCTCAAACCCCGGGACTAGCGGGATCTGATGAGCAGTTCTTC.

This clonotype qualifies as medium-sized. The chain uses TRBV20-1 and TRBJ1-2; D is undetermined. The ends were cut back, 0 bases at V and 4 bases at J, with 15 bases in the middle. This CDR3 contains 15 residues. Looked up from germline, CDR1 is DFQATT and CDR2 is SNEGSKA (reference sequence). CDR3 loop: CSARDRSRTPYGYTF. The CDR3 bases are TGCAGTGCTAGAGATAGGTCCCGGACCCCCTATGGCTACACCTTC.

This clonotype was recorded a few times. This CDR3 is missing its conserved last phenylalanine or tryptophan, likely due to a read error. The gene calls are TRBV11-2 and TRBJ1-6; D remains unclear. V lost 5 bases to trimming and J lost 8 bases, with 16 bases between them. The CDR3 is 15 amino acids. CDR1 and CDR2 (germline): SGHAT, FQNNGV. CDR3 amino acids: CASSLGSPMDSPLHL. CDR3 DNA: TGTGCCAGCAGCCTAGGGAGCCCCATGGATTCACCCCTCCACCTT.

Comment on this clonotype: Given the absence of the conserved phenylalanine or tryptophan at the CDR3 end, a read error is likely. The CDR3 sequence: CSALTGTSVLHVQFL. For the CDR3, the DNA is TGCAGTGCCCTGACCGGGACTAGCGTTCTCCATGTGCAGTTCCTA. The J gene is TRBJ2-1, the V gene TRBV20-1; 10 bases fit TRBD2. Per the germline V gene, CDR1 is DFQATT and CDR2 is SNEGSKA (reference sequence). The CDR3 is made up of 15 amino acids. J gave up 12 bases and V 6 bases, and 17 bases lay outside the gene matches.

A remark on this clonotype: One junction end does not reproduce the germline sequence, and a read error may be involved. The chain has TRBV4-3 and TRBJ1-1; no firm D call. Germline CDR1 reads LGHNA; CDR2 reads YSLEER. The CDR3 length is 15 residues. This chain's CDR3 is CVSSPRPGINTEAFF. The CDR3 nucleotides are TGCGTCAGCAGCCCGCGCCCCGGAATTAACACTGAAGCTTTCTTT.

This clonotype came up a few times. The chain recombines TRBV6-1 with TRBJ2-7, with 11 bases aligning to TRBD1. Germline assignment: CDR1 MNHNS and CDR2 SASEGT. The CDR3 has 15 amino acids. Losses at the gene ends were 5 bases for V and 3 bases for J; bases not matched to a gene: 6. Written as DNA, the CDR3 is TGTGCCAGCAGTACCTCCGGGACAGGGGGCTACGAGCAGTACTTC. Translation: CASSTSGTGGYEQYF.

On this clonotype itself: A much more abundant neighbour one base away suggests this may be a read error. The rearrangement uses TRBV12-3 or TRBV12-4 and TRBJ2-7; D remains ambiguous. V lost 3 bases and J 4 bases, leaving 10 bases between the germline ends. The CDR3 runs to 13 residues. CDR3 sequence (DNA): TGTGCCAGCAGTTTGAATTTGGTGTACGAGCAGTACTTC. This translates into CASSLNLVYEQYF.

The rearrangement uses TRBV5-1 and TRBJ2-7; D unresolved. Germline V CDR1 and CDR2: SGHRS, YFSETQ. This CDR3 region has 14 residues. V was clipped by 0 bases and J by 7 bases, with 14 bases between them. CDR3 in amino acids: CASSLDGRTAEQYF. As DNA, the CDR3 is TGCGCCAGCAGCTTGGATGGCAGGACCGCAGAGCAGTACTTC.

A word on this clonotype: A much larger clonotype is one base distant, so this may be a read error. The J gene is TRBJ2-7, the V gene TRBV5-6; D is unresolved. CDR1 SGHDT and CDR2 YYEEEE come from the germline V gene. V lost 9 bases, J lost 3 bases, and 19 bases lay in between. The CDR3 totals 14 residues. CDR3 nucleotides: TGTGCCAACACCCTTAGGGTTAACGGCTACGAGCAGTACTTC. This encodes CANTLRVNGYEQYF.

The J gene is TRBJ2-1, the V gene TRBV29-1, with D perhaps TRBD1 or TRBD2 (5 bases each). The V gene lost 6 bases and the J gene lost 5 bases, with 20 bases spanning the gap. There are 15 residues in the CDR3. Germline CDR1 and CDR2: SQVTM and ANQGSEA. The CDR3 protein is CSVHGIGATHNEQFF. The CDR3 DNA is TGCAGCGTCCACGGGATTGGGGCTACCCACAATGAGCAGTTCTTC.

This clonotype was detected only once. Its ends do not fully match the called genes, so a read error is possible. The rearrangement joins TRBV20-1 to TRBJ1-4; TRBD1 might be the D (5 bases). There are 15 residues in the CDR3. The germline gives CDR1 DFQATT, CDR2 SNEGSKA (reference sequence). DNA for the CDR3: TGCAGTGCTAGAAAGGGGCGGGGAGCTAATAAAAAACTGTTTTTT. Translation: CSARKGRGANKKLFF.

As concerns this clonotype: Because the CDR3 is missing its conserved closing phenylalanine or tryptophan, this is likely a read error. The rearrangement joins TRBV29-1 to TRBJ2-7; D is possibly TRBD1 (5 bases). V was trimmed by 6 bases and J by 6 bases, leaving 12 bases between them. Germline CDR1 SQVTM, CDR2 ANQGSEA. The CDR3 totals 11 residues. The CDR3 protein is CSVRTWGEQYL. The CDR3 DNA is TGCAGCGTAAGGACATGGGGCGAGCAGTACCTC.

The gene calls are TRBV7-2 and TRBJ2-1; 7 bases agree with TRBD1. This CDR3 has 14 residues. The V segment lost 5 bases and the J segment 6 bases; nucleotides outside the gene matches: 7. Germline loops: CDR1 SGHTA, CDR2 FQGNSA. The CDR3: CASSTLGQANEQFF. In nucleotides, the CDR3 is TGTGCCAGCAGCACCCTCGGACAGGCCAATGAGCAGTTCTTC.

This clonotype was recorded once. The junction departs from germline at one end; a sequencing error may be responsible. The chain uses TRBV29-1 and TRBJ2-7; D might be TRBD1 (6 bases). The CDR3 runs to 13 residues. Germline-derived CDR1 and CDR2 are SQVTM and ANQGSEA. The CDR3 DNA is TGTAGCGTCAGGGACAACGGCTACTACGAGCAGTACTTC. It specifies CSVRDNGYYEQYF.